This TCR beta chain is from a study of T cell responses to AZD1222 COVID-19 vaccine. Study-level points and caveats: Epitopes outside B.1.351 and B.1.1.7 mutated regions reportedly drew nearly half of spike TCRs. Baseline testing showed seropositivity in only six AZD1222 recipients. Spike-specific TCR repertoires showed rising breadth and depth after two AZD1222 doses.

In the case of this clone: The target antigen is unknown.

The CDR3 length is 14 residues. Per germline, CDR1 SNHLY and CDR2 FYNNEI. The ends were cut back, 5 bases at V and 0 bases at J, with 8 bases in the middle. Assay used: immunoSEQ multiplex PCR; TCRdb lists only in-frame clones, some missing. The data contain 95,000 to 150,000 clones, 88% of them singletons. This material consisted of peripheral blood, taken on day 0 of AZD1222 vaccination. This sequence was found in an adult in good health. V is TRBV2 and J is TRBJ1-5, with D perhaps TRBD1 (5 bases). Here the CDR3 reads CASSRDSSNQPQHF. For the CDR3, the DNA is TGTGCCAGCAGTCGGGACTCTAGCAATCAGCCCCAGCATTTT.